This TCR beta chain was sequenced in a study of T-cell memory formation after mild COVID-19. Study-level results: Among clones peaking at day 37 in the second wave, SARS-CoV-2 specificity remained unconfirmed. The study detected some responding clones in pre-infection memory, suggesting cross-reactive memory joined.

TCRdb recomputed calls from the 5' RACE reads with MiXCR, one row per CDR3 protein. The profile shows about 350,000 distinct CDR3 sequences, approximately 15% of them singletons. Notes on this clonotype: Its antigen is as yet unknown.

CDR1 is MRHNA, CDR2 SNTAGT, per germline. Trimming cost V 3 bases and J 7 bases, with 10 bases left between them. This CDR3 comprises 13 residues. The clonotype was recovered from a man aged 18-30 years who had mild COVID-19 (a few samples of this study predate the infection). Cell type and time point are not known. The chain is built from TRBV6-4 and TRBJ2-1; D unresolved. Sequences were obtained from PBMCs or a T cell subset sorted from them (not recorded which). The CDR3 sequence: CASSEESGNEQFF. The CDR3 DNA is TGTGCCAGCAGTGAGGAGTCCGGAAATGAGCAGTTCTTC.